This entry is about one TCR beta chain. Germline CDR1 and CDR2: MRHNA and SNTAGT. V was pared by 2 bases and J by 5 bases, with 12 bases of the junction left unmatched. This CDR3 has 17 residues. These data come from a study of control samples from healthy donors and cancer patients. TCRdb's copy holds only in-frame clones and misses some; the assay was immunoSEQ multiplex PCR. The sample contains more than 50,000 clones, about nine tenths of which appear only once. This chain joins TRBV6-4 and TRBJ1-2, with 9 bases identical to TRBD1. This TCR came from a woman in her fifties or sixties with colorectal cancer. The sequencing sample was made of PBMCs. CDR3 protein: CASSDKGQGEGAYGYTF. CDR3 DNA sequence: TGTGCCAGCAGTGACAAGGGACAGGGTGAAGGGGCTTATGGCTACACCTTC.